Listed below are T cell receptor beta chains from one sample, sequenced in a study of human T cells and chemical hapten exposure. TCRdb recomputed calls from the RACE reads with MiXCR, one row per CDR3 protein. The sample includes 82,000 or so distinct CDR3 sequences, around 13% of them seen just once. Sequences were derived from whole blood, sampled in connection with sensitization to the hapten diphenylcyclopropenone (DPC). The receptors were sampled from a woman aged 45 to 65 with alopecia areata. Some clones in this sample may be carry-over from other donors' samples. Both conserved end residues are part of each CDR3. The order of the fields is J gene, V gene, clone size, D gene, CDR3 protein, CDR3 DNA. A D gene is named only where the DNA matches it firmly. Not every row has a clone size; where given, it reads once, few, many or a size class.

j_call: TRBJ2-1; v_call: TRBV7-6; clone_size: many; d_call: TRBD2; cdr3_aa: CASSLATSFNEQFF; cdr3_nt: TGTGCCAGCAGCTTAGCGACTAGCTTCAATGAGCAGTTCTTC
j_call: TRBJ2-1; v_call: TRBV29-1; clone_size: NA; d_call: NA; cdr3_aa: CSVECSSSEQFF; cdr3_nt: TGCAGCGTTGAATGTTCCAGTAGTGAGCAGTTCTTC
j_call: TRBJ1-3; v_call: TRBV20-1; clone_size: few; d_call: NA; cdr3_aa: CSANPSMDSEANTIYF; cdr3_nt: TGCAGTGCTAATCCCTCCATGGACAGTGAGGCAAACACCATATATTTT
j_call: TRBJ1-6; v_call: TRBV7-6; clone_size: NA; d_call: NA; cdr3_aa: CASSLGEPNSPLHF; cdr3_nt: TGTGCCAGCAGCCTCGGGGAACCTAATTCACCCCTCCACTTT
j_call: TRBJ2-5; v_call: TRBV20-1; clone_size: many; d_call: TRBD2; cdr3_aa: CSARALARAETQYF; cdr3_nt: TGCAGTGCTAGGGCACTAGCGAGAGCGGAGACCCAGTACTTC
j_call: TRBJ1-1; v_call: TRBV14; clone_size: many; d_call: NA; cdr3_aa: CASSRSREAFF; cdr3_nt: TGTGCCAGCAGCCGCTCTAGGGAAGCTTTCTTT
j_call: TRBJ2-5; v_call: TRBV7-6; clone_size: many; d_call: NA; cdr3_aa: CASSSGRGTQYF; cdr3_nt: TGTGCCAGCAGCTCCGGTCGGGGGACCCAGTACTTC
j_call: TRBJ1-1; v_call: TRBV10-3; clone_size: NA; d_call: NA; cdr3_aa: CAISETREAFF; cdr3_nt: TGTGCCATCAGTGAAACAAGGGAAGCTTTCTTT
j_call: TRBJ1-6; v_call: TRBV20-1; clone_size: NA; d_call: TRBD1; cdr3_aa: CSATTGGRIGSPLHF; cdr3_nt: TGCAGTGCTACCACAGGGGGCAGGATTGGTTCACCCCTCCACTTT
j_call: TRBJ1-3; v_call: TRBV5-1; clone_size: NA; d_call: NA; cdr3_aa: CASSGPDRGNTIYF; cdr3_nt: TGCGCCAGCAGCGGACCCGACCGAGGAAACACCATATATTTT
j_call: TRBJ1-6; v_call: TRBV10-2; clone_size: NA; d_call: TRBD1; cdr3_aa: CASSQHRDRGRSSYNSPLHF; cdr3_nt: TGCGCCAGCAGTCAACACCGGGACAGGGGGCGAAGCTCCTATAATTCACCCCTCCACTTT
j_call: TRBJ2-5; v_call: TRBV19; clone_size: few; d_call: NA; cdr3_aa: CASSIGSRGGETQYF; cdr3_nt: TGTGCCAGTAGTATAGGGTCGAGGGGCGGTGAGACCCAGTACTTC
j_call: TRBJ2-1; v_call: TRBV12-3/TRBV12-4; clone_size: NA; d_call: TRBD2; cdr3_aa: CASRASGRAYNEQFF; cdr3_nt: TGTGCCAGCAGGGCCAGCGGGAGGGCCTACAATGAGCAGTTCTTC
j_call: TRBJ1-2; v_call: TRBV10-3; clone_size: many; d_call: NA; cdr3_aa: CAISMAGNYGYTF; cdr3_nt: TGTGCCATTTCCATGGCAGGGAACTATGGCTACACCTTC
j_call: TRBJ2-5; v_call: TRBV11-2; clone_size: NA; d_call: NA; cdr3_aa: CASSIAANQETQYF; cdr3_nt: TGTGCCAGCAGCATCGCAGCAAACCAAGAGACCCAGTACTTC
j_call: TRBJ1-2; v_call: TRBV21-1; clone_size: few; d_call: NA; cdr3_aa: CASSRGRNPNYGYTF; cdr3_nt: TGTGCCAGCAGCAGAGGGAGAAACCCTAACTATGGCTACACCTTC
j_call: TRBJ2-1; v_call: TRBV5-1; clone_size: many; d_call: NA; cdr3_aa: CASSFGRDNEQFF; cdr3_nt: TGCGCCAGCAGCTTCGGACGAGACAATGAGCAGTTCTTC
j_call: TRBJ1-5; v_call: TRBV6-6; clone_size: many; d_call: TRBD1; cdr3_aa: CASSLPTGLGNQPQHF; cdr3_nt: TGTGCCAGCAGTTTACCGACAGGGTTGGGCAATCAGCCCCAGCATTTT
j_call: TRBJ1-1; v_call: TRBV7-9; clone_size: many; d_call: NA; cdr3_aa: CASSLQGPNTEAFF; cdr3_nt: TGTGCCAGCAGCTTACAGGGACCGAACACTGAAGCTTTCTTT
j_call: TRBJ2-1; v_call: TRBV10-3; clone_size: NA; d_call: NA; cdr3_aa: CAISERNEQFF; cdr3_nt: TGTGCCATCAGTGAGAGGAATGAGCAGTTCTTC
j_call: TRBJ1-1; v_call: TRBV5-1; clone_size: NA; d_call: NA; cdr3_aa: CASSLAPETEAFF; cdr3_nt: TGCGCCAGCAGCTTGGCCCCGGAAACTGAAGCTTTCTTT
j_call: TRBJ1-1; v_call: TRBV5-1; clone_size: NA; d_call: TRBD1; cdr3_aa: CASSLNGQGEKTFF; cdr3_nt: TGCGCCAGCAGCTTGAATGGACAGGGGGAGAAGACTTTCTTT
j_call: TRBJ2-1; v_call: TRBV11-2; clone_size: many; d_call: TRBD2; cdr3_aa: CASSLVASGRLAEQFF; cdr3_nt: TGTGCCAGCAGCTTAGTTGCTAGCGGGAGGTTAGCGGAACAGTTCTTC
j_call: TRBJ1-6; v_call: TRBV3-1; clone_size: few; d_call: NA; cdr3_aa: CASSQSSYNSPLHF; cdr3_nt: TGTGCCAGCAGCCAAAGCTCCTATAATTCACCCCTCCACTTT
j_call: TRBJ1-5; v_call: TRBV4-1; clone_size: NA; d_call: NA; cdr3_aa: CASSQDQDQPQHF; cdr3_nt: TGCGCCAGCAGCCAAGATCAGGATCAGCCCCAGCATTTT
j_call: TRBJ1-1; v_call: TRBV6-4; clone_size: few; d_call: NA; cdr3_aa: CASRETFRDTEAFF; cdr3_nt: TGTGCCAGCAGAGAGACTTTTAGGGACACTGAAGCTTTCTTT
j_call: TRBJ2-7; v_call: TRBV4-2; clone_size: NA; d_call: TRBD2; cdr3_aa: CASSQEAASGYEQYF; cdr3_nt: TGTGCCAGCAGCCAAGAGGCTGCTAGCGGCTACGAGCAGTACTTC
j_call: TRBJ1-2; v_call: TRBV27; clone_size: many; d_call: TRBD1; cdr3_aa: CASSLEGAGGYTF; cdr3_nt: TGTGCCAGCAGTTTAGAGGGGGCCGGCGGCTACACCTTC
j_call: TRBJ1-1; v_call: TRBV10-1; clone_size: many; d_call: TRBD1; cdr3_aa: CASTTGTGLNTEAFF; cdr3_nt: TGCGCCAGCACCACCGGGACAGGATTGAACACTGAAGCTTTCTTT